This T cell receptor beta chain was documented in a study of breast tumors, draining lymph nodes, adjacent tissues. Broader study findings: That most tumor T cells come from lymph nodes remained unproven.

After removal of 7 bases from V and 2 bases from J, the junction contained 0 bases not matched to a gene. Germline V gene sequence: CDR1 SGHRS, CDR2 YFSETQ. The CDR3 covers 12 residues. Breast cancer patients provided tissue from their axillary draining lymph nodes. TCRdb called the multiplex PCR reads again in MiXCR, with one record for every CDR3 protein. The repertoire holds about 200,000 distinct CDR3 sequences, over 25% seen once, with roughly 4.3% in the top ten. On this clonotype: Its target is not known.

Sequencing was done on a sample of axillary lymph node tissue. This clonotype originated in a female donor with breast cancer. Some clones in this sample may be carry-over from other donors' samples. V and J are TRBV5-1 and TRBJ2-7; 10 positions agree with TRBD2. CDR3 sequence (DNA): TGCGCCAGCCTAGCGGGGGCCTACGAGCAGTACTTC. Translating gives CASLAGAYEQYF.